These 12 T cell receptor beta chains were all obtained from the same sample, sequenced in a study of T cells in Graves' hyperthyroidism and ophthalmopathy. RNA transcripts provided the source from which TCR beta CDR3 regions were amplified. In the first-round RT-PCR of the TCR CDR3, the HTBI primer set was used. MiXCR, run by TCRdb on the multiplex PCR reads, gives a single entry per CDR3 protein. The table has about 840,000 distinct CDR3 sequences, 35% to 40% seen once; the top ten hold approximately 10%. The sample comprised blood. Receptor source: a man in his late teens or twenties with Graves' hyperthyroidism.

The chain joins TRBV25-1 to TRBJ1-2; TRBD1 is a possible D gene (6 bases). Germline loops: CDR1 MGHDK, CDR2 SYGVNS. V was cut by 6 bases and J by 4 bases, with 18 bases left in between. The CDR3 runs 15 residues. This CDR3 is CASSLNAGGLYGYTF. The CDR3 DNA is TGTGCCAGCAGCCTTAACGCCGGGGGCCTCTATGGCTACACCTTC.

About this clonotype: A much more abundant neighbour one base away suggests this may be a read error. This likely comes from a read error, as the CDR3 has no conserved phenylalanine or tryptophan at its end. The chain employs TRBV6-2 or TRBV6-3 and TRBJ1-1; D perhaps matches TRBD1 (5 bases). Germline-derived CDR1 and CDR2 are MNHEY and SVGEGT. The CDR3 spans 13 residues. V was pared by 2 bases and J by 6 bases, with 10 bases between. CDR3 DNA: TGTGCCAGCAGTTACAGGGGACTCTCTGAAGCTTTCCTT. It is translated as CASSYRGLSEAFL.

This sequence joins TRBV2 and TRBJ1-2; tentative D call: TRBD1 (5 bases). Germline loops: CDR1 SNHLY, CDR2 FYNNEI. With 6 bases removed from V and 2 bases from J, the gap between germline ends came to 13 bases. This CDR3 has 14 amino acids. The CDR3 protein is CASRRAEGNYGYTF. CDR3 in DNA: TGTGCCAGCAGACGGGCGGAGGGGAACTATGGCTACACCTTC. Together with reference TRBV2 and TRBJ1-2, the CDR3 gives the full variable domain: EPEVTQTPSHQVTQMGQEVILRCVPISNHLYFYWYRQILGQKVEFLVSFYNNEISEKSEIFDDQFSVERPDGSNFTLKIRSTKLEDSAMYFCASRRAEGNYGYTFGSGTRLTVV.

J is TRBJ2-5 and V is TRBV7-2, with 8 bases lining up with TRBD1. The CDR3 is 15 amino acids. Germline trimming cut 6 bases from V and 1 base from J; bases unmatched to any gene: 7. Germline CDR1 reads SGHTA; CDR2 reads FQGNSA. In nucleotides, the CDR3 is TGTGCCAGCAGTAGGCCGGGACAGGTCCAAGAGACCCAGTACTTC. This codes for CASSRPGQVQETQYF. Drawing the rest from reference TRBV7-2 and TRBJ2-5, the complete variable domain is GAGVSQSPSNKVTEKGKDVELRCDPISGHTALYWYRQSLGQGLEFLIYFQGNSAPDKSGLPSDRFSAERTGGSVSTLTIQRTQQEDSAVYLCASSRPGQVQETQYFGPGTRLLVL.

This clonotype was observed many times. J is TRBJ1-1 and V is TRBV29-1; possible D gene TRBD1, 6 bases. The V and J ends lost 0 bases and 8 bases respectively, with 10 bases between them. The germline V gene encodes CDR1 SQVTM and CDR2 ANQGSEA. This CDR3 has 12 residues. In nucleotides, the CDR3 is TGCAGCGTTGAAGATCGGGACAACGAAGCTTTCTTT. Amino acid sequence: CSVEDRDNEAFF.

At least ten counts were recorded for this clonotype. V is TRBV15 and J is TRBJ1-1; D uncertain. The CDR3 spans 14 residues. Germline CDR1 LNHNV, CDR2 YYDKDF (reference sequence). V was clipped by 0 bases and J by 3 bases, with 8 bases between them. The chain's CDR3 is CATSRDPGYTEAFF. The DNA of the CDR3 is TGTGCCACCAGCAGAGATCCCGGATACACTGAAGCTTTCTTT. Combining the CDR3 with reference TRBV15 and TRBJ1-1 gives the whole variable domain DAMVIQNPRYQVTQFGKPVTLSCSQTLNHNVMYWYQQKSSQAPKLLFHYYDKDFNNEADTPDNFQSRRPNTSFCFLDIRSPGLGDTAMYLCATSRDPGYTEAFFGQGTRLTVV.

On this clonotype itself: Germline is not matched at one junction end, which may reflect a read error. CDR3 DNA: TGTGCCGGCAGCCTGACAGGGAGCTCTGGGGCCAACGTCCTGACTTTC. Translating gives CAGSLTGSSGANVLTF. The V gene is TRBV7-3, the J gene TRBJ2-6; 7 bases agree with TRBD1. CDR1 and CDR2 (germline): SGHTA, FQGTGA. The CDR3 totals 16 residues. Full variable domain (outside the CDR3, taken from reference TRBV7-3 and TRBJ2-6): GAGVSQTPSNKVTEKGKYVELRCDPISGHTALYWYRQSLGQGPEFLIYFQGTGAADDSGLPNDRFFAVRPEGSVSTLKIQRTERGDSAVYLCAGSLTGSSGANVLTFGAGSRLTVL.

This clonotype was detected many times. The chain combines TRBV5-1 with TRBJ2-5, with 8 bases lining up with TRBD2. Germline CDR1 is SGHRS and CDR2 is YFSETQ. Trimming at V came to 4 bases and at J to 5 bases, leaving 13 bases not matched to a gene. CDR3 size: 16 residues. This CDR3 reads CASSPGGAGVGETQYF. CDR3 DNA sequence: TGCGCCAGCAGCCCCGGCGGAGCGGGAGTAGGGGAGACCCAGTACTTC.

The gene calls are TRBV7-9 and TRBJ2-7; 8 positions match TRBD1. V lost 5 bases to trimming and J lost 3 bases; unmatched junction nucleotides: 6. The CDR3 is 14 amino acids. In germline, CDR1 is SEHNR, CDR2 FQNEAQ (reference sequence). CDR3 nucleotides: TGTGCCAGCAGCCCAGGGGGCGCGATCTACGAGCAGTACTTC. Translating gives CASSPGGAIYEQYF.

About this clonotype: A read error may be the cause here, since a much bigger clone is one base away. V and J are TRBV29-1 and TRBJ2-7; no clear D gene. CDR3 length: 13 residues. The V gene's germline CDR1 is SQVTM and CDR2 ANQGSEA. CDR3: CSGSDSNAYEQHF. In DNA form, the CDR3 reads TGCAGCGGTTCAGATTCTAATGCCTACGAGCAGCACTTC.

This clonotype appeared many times. The gene calls are TRBV7-9 and TRBJ2-7, with D possibly matching TRBD1 (6 bases). Trimming pared 1 base from V and 4 bases from J, leaving 8 bases between. Germline V gene sequence: CDR1 SEHNR, CDR2 FQNEAQ (reference sequence). The length of the CDR3 is 13 residues. The CDR3 region is CASSLGTAYEQYF. In DNA, the CDR3 is TGTGCCAGCAGCTTAGGGACAGCATACGAGCAGTACTTC.

The gene calls are TRBV19 and TRBJ1-5, with D possibly TRBD1 on 6 matching bases. CDR1 LNHDA and CDR2 SQIVND come from the germline V gene (reference sequence). The CDR3 has 15 residues. The V and J ends lost 3 bases and 1 base respectively, with 10 bases between them. CDR3 residues: CASSISGQSNQPQHF. DNA for the CDR3: TGTGCCAGTAGTATTTCCGGACAGAGCAATCAGCCCCAGCATTTT.